The 8 T cell receptor beta chains presented below share a single source sample, sequenced in a study of shared clonotypes between healthy human individuals. Here immunoSEQ multiplex PCR was the method, and the copy in TCRdb shows in-frame clones only, minus some. This sample has about 490,000 clones, with 76% found just once. Sequencing input: PBMCs. These receptors came from a middle-aged woman in good health. Some clones in this sample may be carry-over from other donors' samples.

This rearrangement joins TRBV14 to TRBJ2-5; 14 bases are a match to TRBD2. After removal of 4 bases from V and 4 bases from J, the junction contained 8 bases not matched to a gene. There are 17 residues in the CDR3. Germline lookup yields CDR1 SGHDN and CDR2 FVKESK. CDR3 DNA sequence: TGTGCCAGCAGCCCCGGGACTAGCGGGAGAATACTAGAGACCCAGTACTTC. Translating gives CASSPGTSGRILETQYF.

V usage is TRBV10-3 and J usage is TRBJ2-5; no clear D. The germline gives CDR1 ENHRY, CDR2 SYGVKD. Trimming pared 0 bases from V and 5 bases from J, leaving 4 bases between. The CDR3 consists of 12 residues. CDR3 DNA sequence: TGTGCCATCAGTGAGTCGTGGGAGACCCAGTACTTC. Its translation: CAISESWETQYF.

This clone was detected only a few times. The gene calls are TRBV6-1 and TRBJ2-6; no clear D. CDR3 length: 15 amino acids. Germline V CDR1 and CDR2: MNHNS, SASEGT. Between the trimmed V and J ends, which lost 0 bases and 3 bases, there was a span of 6 bases. CDR3 protein: CASSEAGDGANVLTF. The CDR3 DNA sequence: TGTGCCAGCAGTGAAGCGGGTGATGGGGCCAACGTCCTGACTTTC.

J is TRBJ2-7 and V is TRBV2; D call uncertain. With 8 bases removed from V and 0 bases from J, the gap between germline ends came to 11 bases. Germline CDR1 is SNHLY and CDR2 is FYNNEI. CDR3 length equals 13 residues. CDR3 sequence reads: CASQAFRSYEQYF. In DNA form, the CDR3 reads TGTGCCAGCCAAGCCTTCCGCTCCTACGAGCAGTACTTC.

The gene calls are TRBV29-1 and TRBJ2-7, with D possibly TRBD1 on 6 matching bases. The V gene lost 3 bases and the J gene lost 3 bases, with 9 bases spanning the gap. CDR3 length equals 12 residues. Germline V lookup: CDR1 SQVTM, CDR2 ANQGSEA. CDR3 nucleotides: TGCAGCGTTGACACAGGGTTCTACGAGCAGTACTTC. Protein: CSVDTGFYEQYF.

V and J are TRBV9 and TRBJ2-5, with D unclear. V dropped 0 bases and J dropped 1 base, with 10 bases sitting between them. The CDR3 is 15 residues long. The germline CDR1 and CDR2 sequences are SGDLS and YYNGEE. The CDR3 DNA reads as TGTGCCAGCAGCGTAGAGTCCTCGCCCCAAGAGACCCAGTACTTC. It codes for CASSVESSPQETQYF.

This clone was counted between two and nine times. The chain recombines TRBV28 with TRBJ1-4; D remains ambiguous. Trimming removed 2 bases at V and 11 bases at J, with 9 bases between. The CDR3 consists of 12 residues. CDR1 is MDHEN and CDR2 is SYDVKM in the germline V gene. This CDR3 reads CASSLRESKLFF. CDR3 sequence (DNA): TGTGCCAGCAGTTTACGGGAGAGCAAACTGTTTTTT. Full variable domain (rest looked up from reference TRBV28 and TRBJ1-4): DVKVTQSSRYLVKRTGEKVFLECVQDMDHENMFWYRQDPGLGLRLIYFSYDVKMKEKGDIPEGYSVSREKKERFSLILESASTNQTSMYLCASSLRESKLFFGSGTQLSVL.

The rearrangement joins TRBV11-2 to TRBJ2-1; D is uncertain. The CDR3 length is 13 residues. The ends were cut back, 2 bases at V and 5 bases at J, with 7 bases in the middle. Germline V gives CDR1 SGHAT, CDR2 FQNNGV. DNA of the CDR3: TGTGCCAGCAGCTTACCGGCCCACAATGAGCAGTTCTTC. Residues: CASSLPAHNEQFF.